This T cell receptor (beta chain) came from a study of radiotherapy plus CTLA-4 blockade in lung cancer. CDR3 length equals 15 residues. The germline CDR1 and CDR2 sequences are LNHNV and YYDKDF (reference sequence). Deletions cut 1 base from V and 4 bases from J, with 14 bases between. Study-wide points: Dynamics of early blood T cell clones, together with interferon-beta, were reportedly the best predictors of response. Tumor-derived TCR clones expanded in blood after radiotherapy plus ipilimumab.

About this clone: What it recognizes is unknown.

Here immunoSEQ multiplex PCR was the method, and the copy in TCRdb shows in-frame clones only, minus some. The table shows roughly 90,000 clones, with around 78% occurring only once. Chemo-refractory metastatic non-small-cell lung cancer patients underwent focal radiation alongside CTLA-4 blockade with ipilimumab. The specimen was peripheral blood, collected from a patient treated with radiotherapy plus ipilimumab. The chain carries TRBV15 and TRBJ2-7; TRBD2 is a possible D gene (6 bases). This TCR was recovered from a human donor with non-small cell lung cancer who had a partial response to radiotherapy plus ipilimumab. Some clones in this sample may be carry-over from other donors' samples. The CDR3 coding sequence is TGTGCCACCAGCAGAGGCTTGCGGGAAGGATACGAGCAGTACTTC. Residues: CATSRGLREGYEQYF. Complete variable domain (other parts from reference TRBV15 and TRBJ2-7): DAMVIQNPRYQVTQFGKPVTLSCSQTLNHNVMYWYQQKSSQAPKLLFHYYDKDFNNEADTPDNFQSRRPNTSFCFLDIRSPGLGDTAMYLCATSRGLREGYEQYFGPGTRLTVT.